This record covers a single TCR beta chain. This clone has only a few counts. It lacks a known antigen. No much larger clone exists at a distance of one base, and base qualities are not known. Libraries came from the immunoSEQ multiplex PCR assay. RNA was extracted from all samples and reverse transcribed into cDNA, which served as template for TCR sequencing. SuperScript III was used to make first-strand cDNA, primed with a 2:1 mix of oligo-dT and random hexamers. A synthetic immune receptor repertoire was used to measure amplification bias, and any remaining bias was corrected computationally. In the original analysis: After raw reads were preprocessed to remove errors, the CDR3 was defined following IMGT conventions as running from the conserved cysteine to phenylalanine. Clonality was computed as 1 minus the Shannon entropy, with the entropy normalized by log2 of the number of productive unique TCRs. Whether scalp clones were CD4 or CD8 was inferred by matching scalp TCRbeta sequences against CD4 and CD8 repertoires sorted from blood. This is the immuneACCESS table as TCRdb keeps it, with only in-frame sequences that have V and J called. A part of the clones is gone; compared with another copy, unresolved V genes explain less than half, and the rest is unexplained. V, J and clone size derive from that table, while D and trimming were established from the DNA sequence. This sample gives about 210,000 clones in total; just over 65% of them show up just once. The ten largest clones add up to 1% to 1.5% of the sample.

The data are from a study of CD8+ T cells in alopecia areata (dated 2018 in TCRdb). Regarding the complete study: Treated patients were enrolled in an open-label pilot trial of oral tofacitinib at 5 to 10 mg twice daily for moderate-to-severe alopecia areata. Patients stayed on tofacitinib for 6 to 18 months and then had 6 months of follow-up off drug so that delayed response and recurrence could be assessed. The SALT score, which quantifies the percentage of affected scalp surface area, was used to measure disease severity in treated patients. High-throughput TCRbeta sequencing was used to examine T cell clonal expansion in alopecia areata in both the C3H/HeJ mouse model and human patients. On the human side, TCRbeta sequencing was run on scalp tissue and on sorted CD4+ and CD8+ peripheral blood T cells from healthy controls and from alopecia areata patients with either patchy or totalis/universalis disease. Biopsies were taken from tofacitinib-treated patients at baseline and again at 4 and 24 weeks into treatment, and several of those patients also had a later scalp biopsy. Scalp clonality was compared among normal scalp (n=4), patchy alopecia areata scalp (n=8), and alopecia totalis/universalis scalp (n=8). RNA came from the PAXgene miRNA kit for fixed scalp, the miRNeasy kit for PBMCs, and the RNeasy kit for mouse skin. TCRbeta CDR3 regions were amplified by immunoSEQ multiplex PCR with 35 Vbeta forward and 13 Jbeta reverse primers.

What the treatment or condition label conveys for this sample: oral pan-JAK inhibitor, 5-10 mg twice daily. Lesional scalp punch biopsies and peripheral blood were collected from alopecia areata patients. PBMCs were isolated by density centrifugation and stained for CD3, CD4 and CD8, and CD4+ and CD8+ T cells were sorted on a FACSAria. Broader findings and caveats from the paper: Because the treated cohort was small and had only one nonresponder, larger studies are needed to examine links between baseline CD8+ expansion and response. Scalp TCR repertoire analysis is complicated because resident alphabeta T cells in normal human skin are also sequenced, whereas mouse skin is dominated by gammadelta T cells. Compared with mice, TCR sequences shared between patients were less clear, possibly partly because of HLA diversity across the patient population. With tofacitinib, both scalp clonality and the number of expanded CD8+ clones among the top 100 scalp clones went down significantly. Many expanded lesional clones were found to persist in scalp and blood during tofacitinib treatment, and relapse after treatment cessation may be partly explained by this persistence. Compared with normal scalp, lesional scalp, particularly in alopecia totalis/universalis, had higher clonality and more expanded CD8+ clones, which suggests antigenic drive.

The germline V gene (reference sequence) supplies CDR1 LNHNV and CDR2 YYDKDF. Trimmed from V: 2 bases; trimmed from J: 6 bases; junction bases lacking a gene match: 16. The CDR3, from cysteine to phenylalanine, totals 18 residues. The kept DNA is CDR3 alone, 54 bases in frame from the first base. Recombination connected TRBV15 to TRBJ2-1, with 7 middle bases fitting TRBD2. Sample: CD4+ T cells sorted from blood, taken between weeks 44 and 45, from a patient treated with tofacitinib. The receptor was isolated from a human donor with alopecia areata. The bases read TGTGCCACCAGCAGAAGGTTGGTATGGGAGGGGACCAGCAATGAGCAGTTCTTC. Its protein is CATSRRLVWEGTSNEQFF.